The entry below gives a single T cell receptor (beta chain) sequence along with its context. These data belong to a study of blood T cells in healthy people across ages. The individuals who served as donors were healthy Caucasians living in Russia, aged about 6 to 100. Researchers collected roughly 9.8 milliliters of peripheral blood from every single donor. The second PCR ran roughly 6 to 12 cycles with a sample-barcoded 5' primer and J-beta primers. TCRdb ran MiXCR on the 5' RACE reads and lists one entry per CDR3 protein. Of about 1,500,000 distinct CDR3 sequences detected, 35% to 45% appear once; the ten largest clones hold 6.5% to 10%. Germline CDR1 is SQVTM and CDR2 is ANQGSEA. There are 15 residues in the CDR3. With 0 bases removed from V and 1 base from J, the gap between germline ends came to 9 bases.

Sequences were obtained from blood. The clonotype originates from a woman aged 18-29 years in good health. The gene calls are TRBV29-1 and TRBJ2-2; D not resolved. CDR3 DNA sequence: TGCAGCGTTGAAGATTCGGGTCTGAACACCGGGGAGCTGTTTTTT. The encoded protein is CSVEDSGLNTGELFF.